The next 8 T cell receptor beta chains were all read from a single sample in a study of blood T cell repertoires in COVID-19. Generated by immunoSEQ multiplex PCR, the TCRdb table keeps only in-frame clones and is missing some. The sample carries roughly 100,000 clones, about 85% recorded once. Material: peripheral blood. These receptor sequences come from a woman in her 70s with active or convalescent COVID-19.

This chain uses TRBV6-4 with TRBJ1-2; TRBD1 might be the D (5 bases). The CDR3 contains 14 residues. V was clipped by 0 bases and J by 5 bases, with 10 bases between them. Germline loops: CDR1 MRHNA, CDR2 SNTAGT. CDR3 protein: CASSDSAGHYGYTF. Written as DNA, the CDR3 is TGTGCCAGCAGTGACTCTGCAGGGCATTATGGCTACACCTTC.

The gene calls are TRBV19 and TRBJ2-1; 9 bases map to TRBD1. CDR3 size: 15 residues. The V and J ends lost 5 bases and 7 bases, in that order; junction bases with no gene match: 9. CDR1 and CDR2 (germline): LNHDA, SQIVND (reference sequence). CDR3 sequence (DNA): TGTGCCAGTAGTCGACCCGGGACAGGGAAAAATGAGCAGTTCTTC. Translated, it gives CASSRPGTGKNEQFF.

The chain uses TRBV7-2 and TRBJ2-3, with 7 bases identical to TRBD2. With V trimmed by 4 bases and J by 7 bases, 8 bases remained unmatched. CDR1 SGHTA and CDR2 FQGNSA come from the germline V gene. The CDR3 is 14 residues long. The CDR3 is CASSSRLASYTQYF. The CDR3 region has the DNA TGTGCCAGCAGCTCCCGACTAGCTAGTTATACGCAGTATTTT.

V is TRBV30 and J is TRBJ1-2, with TRBD1 matching 10 bases. Germline trimming cut 3 bases from V and 8 bases from J; bases unmatched to any gene: 3. Germline V gene sequence: CDR1 GTSNPN, CDR2 SVGIG (reference sequence). The CDR3 contains 12 residues. CDR3 in amino acids: CAWRQTGGGYTF. The DNA for the CDR3 is TGTGCCTGGAGACAGACAGGGGGCGGCTACACCTTC.

V and J are TRBV11-3 and TRBJ2-5, with 7 bases that match TRBD2. The germline gives CDR1 SGHNT, CDR2 YENEEA. J gave up 3 bases and V 2 bases, and 0 bases lay outside the gene matches. The CDR3 is made up of 13 amino acids. The CDR3 nucleotides read TGTGCCAGCAGCTTACTAGCGGAAGAGACCCAGTACTTC. Translated, it gives CASSLLAEETQYF.

V gene TRBV19 combines with J gene TRBJ1-1; 7 nucleotides agree with TRBD1. The V and J ends lost 6 bases and 1 base, in that order; junction bases with no gene match: 5. This CDR3 region has 14 residues. Germline V lookup: CDR1 LNHDA, CDR2 SQIVND (reference sequence). This CDR3 reads CASSTGQPNTEAFF. The CDR3 nucleotides read TGTGCCAGTAGCACGGGACAGCCGAACACTGAAGCTTTCTTT.

This clone was seen only a few times. This chain links TRBV28 with TRBJ2-7; the D is unclear. The length of the CDR3 is 14 residues. With 1 base removed from V and 2 bases from J, the gap between germline ends came to 9 bases. Germline-derived CDR1 and CDR2 are MDHEN and SYDVKM. CDR3 sequence reads: CASSLFANTYEQYF. CDR3 DNA sequence: TGTGCCAGCAGTTTATTTGCTAATACCTACGAGCAGTACTTC.

This chain joins TRBV19 and TRBJ1-2; D gene unclear. CDR3 length: 12 amino acids. Deletions cut 0 bases from V and 8 bases from J, with 7 bases between. CDR1 is LNHDA and CDR2 is SQIVND in the germline V gene (reference sequence). Here the CDR3 reads CASSIDLSGYTF. The CDR3 DNA follows: TGTGCCAGTAGTATAGATCTTTCGGGCTACACCTTC. The whole variable domain, filled in from reference TRBV19 and TRBJ1-2, reads DGGITQSPKYLFRKEGQNVTLSCEQNLNHDAMYWYRQDPGQGLRLIYYSQIVNDFQKGDIAEGYSVSREKKESFPLTVTSAQKNPTAFYLCASSIDLSGYTFGSGTRLTVV.